The sequence of this T cell receptor beta chain was determined in a study of OX40 agonist ivuxolimab in advanced cancers. Study-wide results and caveats: At doses 0.1 to 3.0 mg/kg, CD4+ and CD8+ clones expanded. Clonal expansion in partial responders at 0.1-3.0 mg/kg ranked among the lowest. Expanded clones tended on average to be more numerous among CD8+ T cells than CD4+. The expanded peripheral T cells' antigen specificity was not determined.

Measured with immunoSEQ multiplex PCR; TCRdb has only the in-frame clones, and not every one. The sample consists of around 67,000 clones, 84% of them appearing once. The table lists this clone with a few counts. Its cognate antigen is unknown. The CDR3 contains 12 residues. V was shortened by 10 bases and J by 3 bases, with 10 bases between the two germline ends. Germline V gene lookup returns CDR1 MNHEY and CDR2 SMNVEV (reference sequence). The specimen was CD4+ or CD8+ T cells sorted from blood, collected in a trial of the OX40 agonist ivuxolimab. The chain carries TRBV27 and TRBJ2-1; perhaps TRBD2 as D (6 bases). This sequence originates from an adult with an advanced solid tumor such as melanoma, head and neck, liver or kidney cancer. The CDR3 here is CAIGGFYNEQFF. CDR3 DNA: TGTGCCATCGGGGGTTTCTACAATGAGCAGTTCTTC.